These 25 T cell receptor beta chains originate from one sample sequenced in a study of cytomegalovirus exposure and HLA in healthy donors. 60 Vbeta and 13 Jbeta primers were used in PCR. Repertoires were generated with immunoSEQ multiplex PCR, while TCRdb's copy carries only in-frame clones and drops some. The sample lists about 180,000 clones, approximately 72% occurring once. Sequencing was done on a sample of PBMCs. The receptors stem from a human donor in good health.

J is TRBJ1-1 and V is TRBV7-9; tentatively, D is TRBD1 (5 bases). There are 14 residues in the CDR3. Trimming removed 2 bases from V and 1 base from J, with 8 bases in between. The germline gives CDR1 SEHNR, CDR2 FQNEAQ (reference sequence). The CDR3 DNA follows: TGTGCCAGCAGCTTATCCCAGGGGAACACTGAAGCTTTCTTT. Residues: CASSLSQGNTEAFF. Filled out from reference TRBV7-9 and TRBJ1-1, the complete variable domain reads DTGVSQNPRHKITKRGQNVTFRCDPISEHNRLYWYRQTLGQGPEFLTYFQNEAQLEKSRLLSDRFSAERPKGSFSTLEIQRTEQGDSAMYLCASSLSQGNTEAFFGQGTRLTVV.

V is TRBV12-5 and J is TRBJ2-4; 7 nucleotides align to TRBD1. The ends lost 5 bases at V and 7 bases at J; junction bases unmatched: 14. Germline V CDR1 and CDR2: LGHNT, FRNRAP. The length of the CDR3 is 16 residues. CDR3 protein: CASGLLLRGRGNIQYF. In DNA form, the CDR3 reads TGTGCTAGTGGTCTCCTCCTGAGGGGGCGAGGGAACATTCAGTACTTC. Using reference TRBV12-5 and TRBJ2-4 for the parts outside the CDR3, the full variable domain is DARVTQTPRHKVTEMGQEVTMRCQPILGHNTVFWYRQTMMQGLELLAYFRNRAPLDDSGMPKDRFSAEMPDATLATLKIQPSEPRDSAVYFCASGLLLRGRGNIQYFGAGTRLSVL.

With respect to this clone: The sample has other DNA sequences that encode this CDR3 too. This chain joins TRBV7-9 and TRBJ2-5, with a tentative D call TRBD2 (5 bases). Germline loops: CDR1 SEHNR, CDR2 FQNEAQ (reference sequence). Trimming left V 4 bases short and J 5 bases short, with 11 bases between. The CDR3 runs 13 residues. The CDR3 nucleotides read TGTGCCAGCAGCTCTGGCTTAGCGGAGACCCAGTACTTC. Its protein is CASSSGLAETQYF.

The V gene is TRBV4-3, the J gene TRBJ2-7, with 9 bases that match TRBD2. V lost 4 bases and J lost 0; bases outside the gene matches: 4. The CDR3 has 15 residues. In germline, CDR1 is LGHNA, CDR2 YSLEER. Written as DNA, the CDR3 is TGCGCCAGCAGCCGGATAGCGGGGGTCTCCTACGAGCAGTACTTC. This codes for CASSRIAGVSYEQYF.

V usage is TRBV27 and J usage is TRBJ2-7; 8 bases line up with TRBD1. The V gene's germline CDR1 is MNHEY and CDR2 SMNVEV (reference sequence). The CDR3 spans 13 residues. J gave up 7 bases and V 6 bases, and 8 bases lay outside the gene matches. Here the CDR3 reads CASRIQGAGEQYF. The DNA of the CDR3 is TGTGCCAGCAGGATCCAGGGGGCGGGGGAGCAGTACTTC.

This sequence joins TRBV6-1 and TRBJ1-4; 9 bases are shared with TRBD1. V was pared by 0 bases and J by 5 bases, with 1 base of the junction left unmatched. The CDR3 consists of 15 residues. The germline V gene has CDR1 MNHNS and CDR2 SASEGT. CDR3 in amino acids: CASSEADRGNEKLFF. CDR3 in DNA: TGTGCCAGCAGTGAAGCTGACAGGGGGAATGAAAAACTGTTTTTT.

In this sample, this clone turned up once. The gene calls are TRBV14 and TRBJ2-7, with TRBD1 matching 7 bases. V was pared by 4 bases and J by 2 bases, with 5 bases of the junction left unmatched. The CDR3 spans 14 residues. Germline V gives CDR1 SGHDN, CDR2 FVKESK. The DNA for the CDR3 is TGTGCCAGCAGCCCAGACAGGGAACCCTACGAGCAGTACTTC. Its translation: CASSPDREPYEQYF. The full variable domain, in which reference TRBV14 and TRBJ2-7 provide the parts outside the CDR3, is EAGVTQFPSHSVIEKGQTVTLRCDPISGHDNLYWYRRVMGKEIKFLLHFVKESKQDESGMPNNRFLAERTGGTYSTLKVQPAELEDSGVYFCASSPDREPYEQYFGPGTRLTVT.

The gene calls are TRBV15 and TRBJ2-1, with 9 bases matching TRBD2. CDR1 LNHNV and CDR2 YYDKDF come from the germline V gene (reference sequence). After removal of 4 bases from V and 4 bases from J, the junction contained 8 bases not matched to a gene. The length of the CDR3 is 16 residues. CDR3 in DNA: TGTGCCACCAGCACCCTCGCGGGGGGGTTATACAATGAGCAGTTCTTC. Translation gives CATSTLAGGLYNEQFF.

A few counts support this clone. The chain joins TRBV4-3 to TRBJ1-1; no clear D gene. The CDR3 is made up of 16 amino acids. In germline, CDR1 is LGHNA, CDR2 YSLEER. Trimming stripped 2 bases from V and 1 base from J, with 14 bases between. The CDR3 loop is CASSQLSGTPNTEAFF. The CDR3 nucleotides are TGCGCCAGCAGCCAATTAAGCGGCACGCCGAACACTGAAGCTTTCTTT.

The genes are TRBV12-5 and TRBJ1-1; D is perhaps TRBD1 (6 bases). Trimming pared 7 bases from V and 3 bases from J, leaving 18 bases between. CDR3 length: 15 residues. The germline CDR1 and CDR2 sequences are LGHNT and FRNRAP. This chain's CDR3 is CASARPGTSDTEAFF. The DNA for the CDR3 is TGTGCTAGTGCCCGTCCCGGGACATCGGACACTGAAGCTTTCTTT. The full variable domain, its missing parts supplied by reference TRBV12-5 and TRBJ1-1, is DARVTQTPRHKVTEMGQEVTMRCQPILGHNTVFWYRQTMMQGLELLAYFRNRAPLDDSGMPKDRFSAEMPDATLATLKIQPSEPRDSAVYFCASARPGTSDTEAFFGQGTRLTVV.

The chain recombines TRBV7-9 with TRBJ2-3; D gene ambiguous. Trimming removed 2 bases at V and 0 bases at J, with 12 bases between. The CDR3 is 16 residues long. Germline CDR1 is SEHNR and CDR2 is FQNEAQ (reference sequence). CDR3 sequence (DNA): TGTGCCAGCAGCTTATTAGCCATTGCTAGCACAGATACGCAGTATTTT. The encoded protein is CASSLLAIASTDTQYF. The full variable domain, in which reference TRBV7-9 and TRBJ2-3 provide the parts outside the CDR3, is DTGVSQNPRHKITKRGQNVTFRCDPISEHNRLYWYRQTLGQGPEFLTYFQNEAQLEKSRLLSDRFSAERPKGSFSTLEIQRTEQGDSAMYLCASSLLAIASTDTQYFGPGTRLTVL.

The V call is TRBV4-3, the J call TRBJ1-1; D uncertain. The CDR3 extends over 14 amino acids. CDR1 is LGHNA and CDR2 is YSLEER in the germline V gene. Trimming left V 1 base short and J 0 bases short, with 6 bases between. The chain's CDR3 is CASSQVGMNTEAFF. CDR3 in DNA: TGCGCCAGCAGCCAAGTCGGGATGAACACTGAAGCTTTCTTT.

This chain connects TRBV29-1 to TRBJ1-5; D may be TRBD1 (6 bases). The CDR3 is 12 amino acids. The germline V and J ends were trimmed by 7 bases and 4 bases, with 11 bases remaining between them. Germline V gives CDR1 SQVTM, CDR2 ANQGSEA. The CDR3 region is CSALQGNQPQHF. CDR3 in DNA: TGCAGCGCACTACAGGGAAATCAGCCCCAGCATTTT.

V gene TRBV7-8 combines with J gene TRBJ1-2, with D maybe TRBD1 (5 bases). Germline assignment: CDR1 SGHVS and CDR2 FQNEAQ. The CDR3 contains 14 residues. V lost 2 bases to trimming and J lost 3 bases, with 10 bases between them. The CDR3 nucleotides read TGTGCCAGCAGCTTATTGGAAGGGGACTATGGCTACACCTTC. This translates into CASSLLEGDYGYTF.

This clone was detected a few times. J is TRBJ1-1 and V is TRBV29-1, with TRBD1 matching over 8 bases. CDR3 length: 14 residues. The V gene's germline CDR1 is SQVTM and CDR2 ANQGSEA. V lost 4 bases to trimming and J lost 2 bases; unmatched junction nucleotides: 6. The DNA of the CDR3 is TGCAGCGTTGGCAGGGGGCCTATTAACACTGAAGCTTTCTTT. It specifies CSVGRGPINTEAFF.

There are a few counts of this clone. The chain employs TRBV9 and TRBJ2-7, with 7 bases matching TRBD1. This CDR3 spans 13 amino acids. CDR1 is SGDLS, CDR2 YYNGEE, per germline. V was clipped by 4 bases and J by 6 bases; unmatched bases: 7. The CDR3 sequence is CASSPWDSREQYF. CDR3 coding DNA: TGTGCCAGCAGCCCGTGGGACAGCCGCGAGCAGTACTTC.

This chain connects TRBV5-4 to TRBJ2-7; 8 bases fit TRBD2. Germline loops: CDR1 SGHNT, CDR2 YYREEE (reference sequence). The CDR3 consists of 14 residues. V shed 3 bases, J shed 9 bases, and the junction held 11 bases outside the gene matches. The CDR3 sequence: CASSSRGGPLAQYF. DNA for the CDR3: TGTGCCAGCAGCTCCCGGGGGGGACCCCTGGCGCAGTACTTC.

The chain couples TRBV5-1 to TRBJ1-2; 9 nucleotides match TRBD1. With V trimmed by 4 bases and J by 4 bases, 2 bases remained unmatched. In germline, CDR1 is SGHRS, CDR2 YFSETQ. This CDR3 comprises 13 residues. CDR3 coding DNA: TGCGCCAGCAGCGGACAGGGGTTCTATGGCTACACCTTC. Protein product: CASSGQGFYGYTF.

CDR3 DNA sequence: TGTGCCATCAGTGCGGGAGGTAGCAATCAGCCCCAGCATTTT. This gives the protein CAISAGGSNQPQHF. The V and J genes are TRBV10-3 and TRBJ1-5; D unresolved. V lost 4 bases and J 0 bases, leaving 7 bases between the germline ends. Germline CDR1 is ENHRY and CDR2 is SYGVKD. This CDR3 is built from 14 residues.

The chain is built from TRBV5-5 and TRBJ2-5, with a weak D call TRBD2 (5 bases). The CDR3 is 13 residues long. V dropped 1 base and J dropped 3 bases, with 7 bases sitting between them. Germline V gene data show CDR1 as SGHKS and CDR2 as YYEKEE (reference sequence). The CDR3 DNA is TGTGCCAGCAGCTTGTCGGGGAAAGAGACCCAGTACTTC. Amino acid sequence: CASSLSGKETQYF.

A note on this clone: Germline and junction disagree at one end, which may indicate a read error. The rearrangement joins TRBV7-9 to TRBJ1-6; unclear D gene. This CDR3 spans 12 amino acids. From germline, CDR1 is SEHNR and CDR2 FQNEAQ (reference sequence). The CDR3 region has the DNA TGTTCCAGCAGCGAGGAAAATTCACCCCTCCACTTT. It specifies CSSSEENSPLHF.

The chain uses TRBV11-2 and TRBJ1-2; D not resolved. Germline CDR1 and CDR2: SGHAT and FQNNGV. The CDR3 is 16 residues long. V shed 4 bases and J shed 2 bases, with 17 bases lying between them. CDR3 loop: CASSSVRDRENYGYTF. CDR3 sequence (DNA): TGTGCCAGCAGCTCCGTTCGTGATAGGGAGAACTATGGCTACACCTTC.

This clone has a handful of counts. This sequence joins TRBV2 and TRBJ1-6, with a weak D call TRBD1 (5 bases). The CDR3 consists of 13 residues. CDR1 and CDR2 from the germline V gene are SNHLY and FYNNEI. V gave up 2 bases and J gave up 13 bases, with 12 bases separating them. Written as DNA, the CDR3 is TGTGCCAGCAGTGAACTCGGGACTCGCCCCCTCCACTTT. Translating gives CASSELGTRPLHF.

The chain links TRBV7-2 to TRBJ2-3; 7 bases are a match to TRBD1. The CDR3 has 17 residues. Germline CDR1 is SGHTA and CDR2 is FQGNSA. The J segment lost 0 bases and the V segment lost 2 bases, leaving 8 bases of the junction unmatched. The CDR3 sequence: CASSLSMRGPSTDTQYF. CDR3 nucleotide sequence: TGTGCCAGCAGCTTAAGTATGAGGGGGCCCAGCACAGATACGCAGTATTTT.

The chain combines TRBV19 with TRBJ1-1; maybe TRBD1 (5 bases). The CDR3 sequence is 13 residues long. Trimming took 4 bases from V and 4 from J, leaving 10 bases between them. CDR1 is LNHDA, CDR2 SQIVND, per germline (reference sequence). CDR3 sequence reads: CASSKSGSTEAFF. CDR3 nucleotides: TGTGCCAGTAGTAAATCAGGGTCCACTGAAGCTTTCTTT. The entire variable domain, with the rest obtained from reference TRBV19 and TRBJ1-1, is as follows: DGGITQSPKYLFRKEGQNVTLSCEQNLNHDAMYWYRQDPGQGLRLIYYSQIVNDFQKGDIAEGYSVSREKKESFPLTVTSAQKNPTAFYLCASSKSGSTEAFFGQGTRLTVV.